This T cell receptor beta chain stems from a study of blood T cell repertoires in COVID-19. Overall study context: The cDNA or gDNA used as material had been derived from T cells, B-cell-depleted T cells, or PBMCs.

Under the authors' procedure: Amplification of reference gene primers provided the estimated nucleated cell counts. TCRdb keeps only in-frame clones here, not all; method: immunoSEQ multiplex PCR. V, J and clone size reflect that table, while D and trimming were determined from the DNA. There are 300,000 to 400,000 clones in the sample; about 90% occur only once, and roughly 6.3% lies in the top ten. During active infection, Seattle patients enrolled and were then monitored through disease. From germline, CDR1 is MGHDK and CDR2 SYGVNS. The CDR3 runs to 13 residues. Trimming shortened V by 8 bases and J by 4 bases, and 12 bases separated the two germline ends.

Sequences were obtained from peripheral blood. The V call is TRBV25-1, the J call TRBJ1-3; D not resolved. The receptor was isolated from a woman in her forties or fifties with COVID-19, enrolled during active disease. CDR3 nucleotides: TGTGCCAGCGTTGACGAGCGAGGAAACACCATATATTTT. Residues: CASVDERGNTIYF.